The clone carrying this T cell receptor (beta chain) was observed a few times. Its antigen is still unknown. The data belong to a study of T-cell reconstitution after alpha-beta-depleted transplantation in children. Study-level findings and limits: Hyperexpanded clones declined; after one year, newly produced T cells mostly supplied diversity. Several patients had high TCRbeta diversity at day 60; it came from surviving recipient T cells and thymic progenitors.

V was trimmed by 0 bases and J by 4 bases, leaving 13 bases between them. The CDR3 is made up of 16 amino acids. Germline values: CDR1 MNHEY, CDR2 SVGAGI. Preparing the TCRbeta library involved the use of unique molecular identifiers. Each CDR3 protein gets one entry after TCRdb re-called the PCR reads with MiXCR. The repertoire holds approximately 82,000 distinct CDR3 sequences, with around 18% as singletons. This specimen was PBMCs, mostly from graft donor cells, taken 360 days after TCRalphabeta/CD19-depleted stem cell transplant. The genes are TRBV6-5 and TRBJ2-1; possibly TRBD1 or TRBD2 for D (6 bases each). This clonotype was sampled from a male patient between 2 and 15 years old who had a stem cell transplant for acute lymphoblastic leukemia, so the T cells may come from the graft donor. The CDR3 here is CASSYSGGAGYNEQFF. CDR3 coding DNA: TGTGCCAGCAGTTACTCTGGGGGCGCGGGGTACAATGAGCAGTTCTTC.